The 4 T cell receptor beta chains reported below all come from one sample, sequenced in a study of shared clonotypes between healthy human individuals. Sequencing used immunoSEQ multiplex PCR; TCRdb keeps in-frame clones, though not all of them. The table records approximately 530,000 clones, roughly 95% of them present only once. Sample: naive CD4+ T cells sorted from blood. Described subset: CD45RA+ positively selected. These receptor sequences come from a woman aged 30 to 39 in good health.

The CDR3 DNA sequence: TGTGCCAGCAGTGATGGGATCAGGTTCACTGAAGCTTTCTTT. This codes for CASSDGIRFTEAFF. This chain connects TRBV2 to TRBJ1-1; D uncertain. The CDR3 contains 14 residues. Germline V gives CDR1 SNHLY, CDR2 FYNNEI. V was pared by 3 bases and J by 4 bases, with 12 bases between.

The J gene is TRBJ1-1, the V gene TRBV10-2; D remains unclear. The V gene lost 7 bases and the J gene lost 1 base, with 13 bases spanning the gap. CDR1 is WSHSY and CDR2 is SAAADI in the germline V gene. The length of the CDR3 is 14 residues. DNA of the CDR3: TGCGCCAGCACCTTATCCCACCAGAACACTGAAGCTTTCTTT. It codes for CASTLSHQNTEAFF.

The chain links TRBV5-4 to TRBJ2-5; maybe TRBD2 (6 bases). The CDR3 runs to 14 residues. Looked up from germline, CDR1 is SGHNT and CDR2 is YYREEE (reference sequence). The V and J ends lost 0 bases and 4 bases respectively, with 10 bases between them. DNA for the CDR3: TGTGCCAGCAGCTTGGTGGAGGGGTCAGAGACCCAGTACTTC. Encoded protein: CASSLVEGSETQYF.

The chain links TRBV5-1 to TRBJ2-1; 15 bases align to TRBD2. Germline CDR1 is SGHRS and CDR2 is YFSETQ. The V and J ends lost 4 bases and 8 bases, in that order; junction bases with no gene match: 4. The CDR3 is made up of 15 amino acids. CDR3 DNA sequence: TGCGCCAGCAGCGTCGGACTAGCGGGAGGGCATGAGCAGTTCTTC. Amino acid sequence: CASSVGLAGGHEQFF.